This TCR beta chain is drawn from a study of cytomegalovirus exposure and HLA in healthy donors. This CDR3 spans 14 amino acids. Germline V gene lookup returns CDR1 SGHAT and CDR2 FQNNGV. V shed 3 bases, J shed 5 bases, and the junction held 7 bases outside the gene matches. Whole-study findings and limits: Earlier analysis yielded a pattern in which most TCR beta V segments were productive about 87% or about 30% of the time. One cluster of highly shared sequence variants probably arose as a sequencing artifact.

Concerning this clone itself: Its antigen is undetermined.

The PCR made use of 60 Vbeta and 13 Jbeta primers. Assay used: immunoSEQ multiplex PCR; TCRdb lists only in-frame clones, some missing. The data hold 130,000 or so clones, with approximately 80% observed a single time. The sample comprised PBMCs. This chain links TRBV11-2 with TRBJ2-7, with TRBD2 matching over 7 bases. The sequence was obtained from a man aged 40-50 years in good health and CMV-seronegative. As DNA, the CDR3 is TGTGCCAGCAGCTTCGCACAGCGGGGCCACGAGCAGTACTTC. Translation gives CASSFAQRGHEQYF.